The clone carrying this TCR beta chain occurred a few times. Its antigen is unidentified. Without exception, sorted populations had purity beyond 95%. These data originate in a study of beta chain features in type 1 diabetes. Expressed TCRB transcripts got sequenced, as all isolated RNA was reverse transcribed. TCRdb's copy holds only in-frame clones and misses some; the assay was immunoSEQ multiplex PCR. The repertoire holds about 370,000 clones, with 9.5% to 10% as singletons. Study conclusions and caveats: Moderately but significantly shorter TCRB CDR3s were found in Type 1 diabetes patients in all four CD4+ subsets.

Sequenced material: central memory CD4+ T cells from blood. The receptor was derived from a man in his thirties or forties with type 1 diabetes.

CDR3 bases: TGTGCCAGCAGCTTAGGGACTAGCGGGATGGGTGAGCAGTACTTC. Its translation: CASSLGTSGMGEQYF. The rearrangement links TRBV7-2 to TRBJ2-7; 12 bases map to TRBD2. CDR1 is SGHTA and CDR2 is FQGNSA in the germline V gene. Trimming took 1 base from V and 7 from J; bases not matched to a gene: 5. The CDR3 covers 15 residues.